The 17 T cell receptor beta chains listed next were all sequenced from one sample in a study of T cells in Graves' hyperthyroidism and ophthalmopathy. RNA transcripts gave rise to amplified TCR beta CDR3 regions. Primed by the HTBI set, a first-round RT-PCR was run on the TCR CDR3. TCRdb used MiXCR to reprocess the multiplex PCR reads, holding one entry per CDR3 protein. The profile shows approximately 210,000 distinct CDR3 sequences, roughly 15% of them singletons. Sequencing input: blood. The source is a man aged 50-60 years with Graves' hyperthyroidism.

V and J are TRBV10-3 and TRBJ2-3, with TRBD2 identical over 7 bases. V was clipped by 0 bases and J by 2 bases; unmatched bases: 5. The CDR3 contains 16 residues. CDR1 ENHRY and CDR2 SYGVKD come from the germline V gene. In DNA form, the CDR3 reads TGTGCCATCAGTGAGTCGGGCGGGAGTAACACAGATACGCAGTATTTT. It translates to CAISESGGSNTDTQYF.

The V gene is TRBV19, the J gene TRBJ1-2; D possibly corresponds to TRBD1 (5 bases). Germline CDR1 LNHDA, CDR2 SQIVND (reference sequence). The CDR3 has 15 amino acids. The ends were cut back, 7 bases at V and 7 bases at J, with 22 bases in the middle. CDR3 sequence: CASTTGAADWGGYTF. The CDR3 coding sequence is TGTGCCAGTACCACAGGAGCAGCCGACTGGGGTGGCTACACCTTC.

As for this clonotype: A read error is possible here, since a much larger clone lies one base away. J is TRBJ1-4 and V is TRBV30; D is unclear. Germline loops: CDR1 GTSNPN, CDR2 SVGIG (reference sequence). This CDR3 contains 14 residues. The V end was cut by 3 bases, the J end by 5 bases, with 13 bases between. CDR3 nucleotide sequence: TGTGCCTGGAGGCGGACTTCTCGGAATGAAAAACTGTTTTTT. This gives the protein CAWRRTSRNEKLFF.

The chain is built from TRBV11-1 and TRBJ2-1, with 9 bases fitting TRBD1. The ends lost 3 bases at V and 9 bases at J; junction bases unmatched: 9. This CDR3 contains 15 residues. CDR1 and CDR2 from the germline V gene are SGHAT and FQDESV (reference sequence). The CDR3 region is CASSFTGGATGEQFF. CDR3 nucleotide sequence: TGTGCCAGCAGCTTTACAGGGGGCGCGACTGGTGAGCAGTTCTTC.

This clonotype was seen many times. The chain has TRBV18 and TRBJ1-1; D remains unclear. This CDR3 region has 15 residues. Germline V CDR1 and CDR2: KGHSH, LQKENI. Trimming shortened V by 1 base and J by 4 bases, and 13 bases separated the two germline ends. The CDR3 DNA follows: TGTGCCAGCTCACCACGATCGGAACTAGGCACTGAAGCTTTCTTT. Protein sequence: CASSPRSELGTEAFF.

This clonotype was recorded many times. The gene calls are TRBV27 and TRBJ2-1; 10 nucleotides line up with TRBD2. Germline trimming cut 3 bases from V and 9 bases from J; bases unmatched to any gene: 5. The germline V gene encodes CDR1 MNHEY and CDR2 SMNVEV (reference sequence). CDR3 length: 14 amino acids. The CDR3 region has the DNA TGTGCCAGCAGTTTCCTAGCGGGAGATAGTGAGCAGTTCTTC. Protein: CASSFLAGDSEQFF.

This clonotype was seen repeatedly, ten times or more. V usage is TRBV28 and J usage is TRBJ2-2; tentative D call: TRBD2 (6 bases). The length of the CDR3 is 15 residues. The germline V gene encodes CDR1 MDHEN and CDR2 SYDVKM. V lost 6 bases to trimming and J lost 0 bases, with 11 bases between them. The chain's CDR3 is CASSSRETNTGELFF. In DNA, the CDR3 is TGTGCCAGCAGCTCACGGGAGACGAACACCGGGGAGCTGTTTTTT. Drawing the rest from reference TRBV28 and TRBJ2-2, the complete variable domain is DVKVTQSSRYLVKRTGEKVFLECVQDMDHENMFWYRQDPGLGLRLIYFSYDVKMKEKGDIPEGYSVSREKKERFSLILESASTNQTSMYLCASSSRETNTGELFFGEGSRLTVL.

The rearrangement uses TRBV5-1 and TRBJ1-4, with D perhaps matching TRBD1 (6 bases). V was trimmed by 4 bases and J by 4 bases, leaving 11 bases between them. CDR1 is SGHRS and CDR2 is YFSETQ in the germline V gene. The CDR3 runs 14 residues. The CDR3 reads CASSLTGINEKLFF. CDR3 DNA sequence: TGCGCCAGCAGCCTGACAGGAATTAATGAAAAACTGTTTTTT. Full variable domain (outside the CDR3, taken from reference TRBV5-1 and TRBJ1-4): KAGVTQTPRYLIKTRGQQVTLSCSPISGHRSVSWYQQTPGQGLQFLFEYFSETQRNKGNFPGRFSGRQFSNSRSEMNVSTLELGDSALYLCASSLTGINEKLFFGSGTQLSVL.

The chain uses TRBV27 and TRBJ2-1; TRBD1 agrees at 7 bases. V shed 5 bases, J shed 10 bases, and the junction held 11 bases outside the gene matches. The CDR3 spans 14 residues. Germline CDR1 and CDR2: MNHEY and SMNVEV (reference sequence). The DNA of the CDR3 is TGTGCCAGCAGTGCCGCAGGGGGAAGGTCAGAGCAGTTCTTC. This codes for CASSAAGGRSEQFF.

This clonotype has only a few counts. The chain combines TRBV20-1 with TRBJ2-5; TRBD2 matches 10 bases. The CDR3 covers 15 residues. Germline V gene sequence: CDR1 DFQATT, CDR2 SNEGSKA (reference sequence). With 0 bases clipped from V and 5 bases from J, the junction kept 6 bases outside the gene matches. CDR3 in amino acids: CSARDLGLASETQYF. As DNA, the CDR3 is TGCAGTGCTAGAGATTTGGGACTAGCGAGTGAGACCCAGTACTTC.

This clonotype appeared many times. Its ends do not fully match the called genes, so a read error is possible. This rearrangement joins TRBV6-1 to TRBJ2-3; 8 nucleotides match TRBD2. CDR1 and CDR2 (germline): MNHNS, SASEGT. The CDR3 length is 14 residues. The DNA of the CDR3 is TGTGCCAGCAGTCAAGCGGGAGGCACAGATACGCAGTATTTT. Protein: CASSQAGGTDTQYF.

This clonotype was observed a few times. The rearrangement uses TRBV13 and TRBJ2-7; the match to TRBD2 covers 10 bases. J gave up 1 base and V 4 bases, and 7 bases lay outside the gene matches. This CDR3 has 16 residues. Looked up from germline, CDR1 is PRHDT and CDR2 is FYEKMQ (reference sequence). In DNA, the CDR3 is TGTGCCAGCAGCTCACCTCCTAGCGGGGGTTCCTACGAGCAGTACTTC. This encodes CASSSPPSGGSYEQYF.

This clonotype was seen many times. This rearrangement joins TRBV28 to TRBJ2-1; D is unclear. The CDR3 covers 16 residues. From germline, CDR1 is MDHEN and CDR2 SYDVKM. V lost 0 bases and J 1 base, leaving 10 bases between the germline ends. In DNA form, the CDR3 reads TGTGCCAGCAGTTTATGGACGAGGTCGTCCTACAATGAGCAGTTCTTC. Translated: CASSLWTRSSYNEQFF.

This clonotype has a count of ten or more. The chain links TRBV12-3 or TRBV12-4 to TRBJ2-7; TRBD2 might be the D (5 bases). The V end lost 5 bases, the J end lost 3 bases, and 11 bases lay between the germline ends. The CDR3 sequence is 13 residues long. The DNA for the CDR3 is TGTGCCAGCAGTACCGCACGGGGCTACGAGCAGTACTTC. Its translation: CASSTARGYEQYF.

This clonotype has only a few counts. The chain recombines TRBV19 with TRBJ1-1; D might be TRBD1 (5 bases). V was pared by 8 bases and J by 1 base, with 17 bases between. The CDR3 is made up of 15 amino acids. Germline V gene lookup returns CDR1 LNHDA and CDR2 SQIVND (reference sequence). The CDR3 DNA reads as TGTGCCAGTGAGGGTCAGGGTGTAGGGAACACTGAAGCTTTCTTT. It codes for CASEGQGVGNTEAFF.

Many counts were recorded for this clonotype. The chain recombines TRBV5-5 with TRBJ2-1; 10 bases match TRBD1. The germline CDR1 and CDR2 sequences are SGHKS and YYEKEE (reference sequence). CDR3 length: 16 amino acids. The J segment lost 7 bases and the V segment lost 3 bases, leaving 10 bases of the junction unmatched. CDR3 loop: CASSSGDRGHENEQFF. The CDR3 coding sequence is TGTGCCAGCAGCTCGGGAGACAGGGGGCACGAGAATGAGCAGTTCTTC.

This clonotype was detected a few times. This chain uses TRBV30 with TRBJ2-7; no reliable D call. The germline V gene has CDR1 GTSNPN and CDR2 SVGIG (reference sequence). Trimming pared 0 bases from V and 3 bases from J, leaving 12 bases between. The CDR3 totals 14 residues. CDR3 amino acids: CAWSVQGQFYEQYF. For the CDR3, the DNA is TGTGCCTGGAGTGTACAAGGGCAGTTCTACGAGCAGTACTTC. Based on the CDR3 plus reference TRBV30 and TRBJ2-7, the full variable domain is SQTIHQWPATLVQPVGSPLSLECTVEGTSNPNLYWYRQAAGRGLQLLFYSVGIGQISSEVPQNLSASRPQDRQFILSSKKLLLSDSGFYLCAWSVQGQFYEQYFGPGTRLTVT.